This TCR beta chain stems from a study of early stage breast cancer tumors. Study as a whole: ER+/PR+/HER2- status applied to about 70% of the 16 invasive breast tumors.

V dropped 11 bases and J dropped 1 base, with 15 bases sitting between them. This CDR3 comprises 13 residues. Germline V CDR1 and CDR2: MNHNS, SASEGT. Whole-study findings and limits: Bulk DNA sequencing of unsorted cells missed chain pairing and markers. Tumors had roughly 2.4-fold higher T cell density and higher clonality than adjacent normal breast tissue. Most shared enriched TCRB sequences were commonly generated ones.

The data were produced by immunoSEQ multiplex PCR, yet TCRdb's version contains in-frame clones alone and is incomplete. The table has tens of thousands of clones, under 85% seen once. As concerns this clone: Its antigen is not identified.

The sequencing input was blood. The chain joins TRBV6-1 to TRBJ2-7, with D possibly TRBD1 on 5 matching bases. This clonotype was sampled from a person in their sixties or seventies with breast cancer. CDR3 DNA: TGTGCCCTCAGGGCAGCCGCTTCCTACGAGCAGTACTTC. Translation: CALRAAASYEQYF.